The T cell receptor (beta chain) described here comes from a study of shared clonotypes between healthy human individuals. Sequencing used immunoSEQ multiplex PCR; TCRdb keeps in-frame clones, though not all of them. The repertoire holds 2 million to 2.5 million clones, with 90% to 95% as singletons. This CDR3 comprises 15 residues. Germline V gives CDR1 SGHVS, CDR2 FNYEAQ. V dropped 5 bases and J dropped 1 base, with 15 bases sitting between them. Material: naive CD4+ T cells from PBMCs. Subset noted: CD45RA+ positively selected. The TCR originated in a young man in good health. Some clones in this sample may be carry-over from other donors' samples. V is TRBV7-6 and J is TRBJ2-7, with a possible D match to TRBD2 (5 bases). The CDR3 region is CASSPRGYSSYEQYF. The CDR3 region has the DNA TGTGCCAGCAGCCCTAGAGGGTACAGTTCCTACGAGCAGTACTTC.